This is a list of T cell receptor beta chains from one sample in a study of cytomegalovirus exposure and HLA in healthy donors. The assay was immunoSEQ multiplex PCR, and TCRdb's table has in-frame clones only and misses some. The sample has 200,000 to 250,000 clones, around 84% seen once. The specimen sequenced was PBMCs. The receptors here all came from a girl aged 2 to 10 in good health and CMV-seronegative. The CDR3 runs from the conserved cysteine through the conserved F or W. A D gene is named only where the DNA matches it firmly. The size field is filled for only some rows; it gives once, few, many or a size class.

>NA|NA|TRBV5-4|TRBJ2-7
TGTGCCAGCAGCCTAAGGGCCGTCGGGAACGAGCAGTACTTC
CASSLRAVGNEQYF
>NA|NA|TRBV18|TRBJ2-3
TGTGCCAGCTCCCCAGGGGGGACAGATACGCAGTATTTT
CASSPGGTDTQYF
>NA|NA|TRBV11-2|TRBJ2-7
TGTGCCAGCAGCTTAATACGGGACTACGAGCAGTACTTC
CASSLIRDYEQYF
>NA|TRBD2|TRBV9|TRBJ2-3
TGTGCCAGCAGCGTAGTCAGCGGGGCCACAGATACGCAGTATTTT
CASSVVSGATDTQYF
>NA|TRBD1|TRBV5-1|TRBJ2-7
TGCGCCAGCAGACCAAGGACAGGGGAGGCCTACGAGCAGTACTTC
CASRPRTGEAYEQYF
>NA|TRBD1|TRBV4-1|TRBJ2-5
TGCGCCAGCAGCCCCCAAGGGGGCCTACGGGAGACCCAGTACTTC
CASSPQGGLRETQYF
>NA|TRBD1|TRBV11-3|TRBJ2-1
TGTGCCAGCAGCCCCGGGACAGGGGCCTCTGAGTTACCCTACAATGAGCAGTTCTTC
CASSPGTGASELPYNEQFF
>NA|TRBD2|TRBV29-1|TRBJ2-7
TGCAGCGTTATCCCCTTGGTGGGGGGGTACGAGCAGTACTTC
CSVIPLVGGYEQYF
>NA|NA|TRBV6-5|TRBJ1-6
TGTGCCAGCAGCCGGGACAATAATTCACCCCTCCACTTT
CASSRDNNSPLHF
>few|NA|TRBV29-1|TRBJ2-3
TGCAGCGTGAAGAAACTCCGAAACTCTAGCACAGATACGCAGTATTTT
CSVKKLRNSSTDTQYF
>NA|NA|TRBV9|TRBJ2-7
TGTGCCAGCAGCCATCCTTGGGGGGCTAGCGGAGATGCCTACGAGCAGTACTTC
CASSHPWGASGDAYEQYF
>NA|TRBD1|TRBV4-1|TRBJ2-7
TGCGCCAGCAGCCAAGATAGGGACAGAAGCTCCTACGAGCAGTACTTC
CASSQDRDRSSYEQYF
>NA|TRBD2|TRBV10-3|TRBJ2-7
TGTGCCATCAGTGGCCTAGCGGGAGCTTCAAGCTCCTACGAGCAGTACTTC
CAISGLAGASSSYEQYF
>NA|NA|TRBV21-1|TRBJ1-6
TGTGCCAGCAGCAAAGCGTACAGGAATTCACCCCTCCACTTT
CASSKAYRNSPLHF
>NA|NA|TRBV30|TRBJ2-4
TGTGCCTGGAGTGGCAGCCAGGGTAACATTCAGTACTTC
CAWSGSQGNIQYF
>NA|NA|TRBV6-5|TRBJ1-1
TGTGCCAGCAGTTACTCGAACCCAGGGGCTGAAGCTTTCTTT
CASSYSNPGAEAFF
>NA|TRBD2|TRBV6-6|TRBJ2-4
TGTGCCATAACTAGCGGGGGCGCCAAAAACATTCAGTACTTC
CAITSGGAKNIQYF
>NA|NA|TRBV15|TRBJ2-7
TGTGCCACCAGCAGAGATATGGGCGATACCAACCCCTACGAGCAGTACTTC
CATSRDMGDTNPYEQYF
>once|TRBD1|TRBV4-1|TRBJ2-7
TGCGCCAGCAGCCAGGAACAGGGGGCAATAGCGTACTTC
CASSQEQGAIAYF
>NA|NA|TRBV19|TRBJ1-3
TGTGCCAGTAATTTCCCATTCGGCTCTGGAAACACCATATATTTT
CASNFPFGSGNTIYF
>NA|NA|TRBV6-1|TRBJ2-3
TGTGCCAGCACCGGACGGAGGGCCACAGATACGCAGTATTTT
CASTGRRATDTQYF
>NA|TRBD1|TRBV30|TRBJ1-2
TGTGCCTCCCAGGGGGGACAGGGGGCGGTGGACTATGGCTACACCTTC
CASQGGQGAVDYGYTF
>NA|NA|TRBV5-6|TRBJ1-2
TGTGCCAGCAGCTCCGGGGACATAATTCGCCATGGCTACACCTTC
CASSSGDIIRHGYTF
>NA|TRBD2|TRBV10-3|TRBJ2-1
TGTGCCATCAGTGAGTTCGTGACTAGCGGGGGGTATGAGCAGTTCTTC
CAISEFVTSGGYEQFF
>few|TRBD2|TRBV10-3|TRBJ2-7
TGTGCCATCAGAGGACTAGCGGGTAACTCCTACGAGCAGTACTTC
CAIRGLAGNSYEQYF
>NA|NA|TRBV7-9|TRBJ1-2
TGTGCCAGCAGCGCAACAGGGTGGGATGGCTACACCTTC
CASSATGWDGYTF
>NA|TRBD2|TRBV30|TRBJ2-1
TGTGCCTGGAATAGAGGGCAGGCTAGCGGGGGTCCTTCCTACAATGAGCAGTTCTTC
CAWNRGQASGGPSYNEQFF
>NA|NA|TRBV7-9|TRBJ1-4
TGTGCCAGCAGCTTGACAGCAAATAATGAAAAACTGTTTTTT
CASSLTANNEKLFF
>NA|TRBD2|TRBV19|TRBJ2-1
TGTGCCAGTAGTCTAGCGGGAGGTTTGGCAAATGAGCAGTTCTTC
CASSLAGGLANEQFF
>NA|NA|TRBV15|TRBJ1-5
TGTGCCACCAGCAGAGGAGGGGGGGGCAATCAGCCCCAGCATTTT
CATSRGGGGNQPQHF
>NA|NA|TRBV5-4|TRBJ2-1
TGTGCCAGCAGCTTGGACGGGTTATATGAGCAGTTCTTC
CASSLDGLYEQFF
>NA|TRBD1|TRBV15|TRBJ2-7
TGTGCCACCAGCAGGGACAGGGGCTCCTACGAGCAGTACTTC
CATSRDRGSYEQYF
>NA|NA|TRBV18|TRBJ2-2
TGTGCCAGCTCACCAGAGAAGGGGCTTATAGTCGGGGAGCTGTTTTTT
CASSPEKGLIVGELFF
>NA|NA|TRBV12-5|TRBJ1-1
TGTGCTAGTGTCCCGTCCCGGGGATGGTACACTGAAGCTTTCTTT
CASVPSRGWYTEAFF
>NA|TRBD2|TRBV5-1|TRBJ2-7
TGCGCCAGCAGCTTGCCCACTAGCGGGACGGACGAGCAGTACTTC
CASSLPTSGTDEQYF
>NA|TRBD1|TRBV29-1|TRBJ2-7
TGCAGCGTTGGAACAGGGGGCGCGGATAACGAGCAGTACTTC
CSVGTGGADNEQYF
>NA|NA|TRBV6-1|TRBJ1-5
TGTGCCAGCAGTGAAGGGAGGCTCCAGCATTTT
CASSEGRLQHF
>NA|TRBD2|TRBV30|TRBJ2-5
TGTGCCTGGAGTTTGTCTGGCCTAGCGGGAGAGACCCAGTACTTC
CAWSLSGLAGETQYF
>few|NA|TRBV5-1|TRBJ2-3
TGCGCCAGCAAGGAGGTTAGCACAGATACGCAGTATTTT
CASKEVSTDTQYF
>NA|NA|TRBV2|TRBJ2-7
TGTGCCAGCATTGTGACAGGCTGGATTTACGAGCAGTACTTC
CASIVTGWIYEQYF
>NA|NA|TRBV7-9|TRBJ1-1
TGTGCCAGCAGCTTGCACAGGAACACTGAAGCTTTCTTT
CASSLHRNTEAFF
>NA|NA|TRBV5-4|TRBJ1-2
TGTGCCAGCAGCCCCGGACAGAACAACTATGGCTACACCTTC
CASSPGQNNYGYTF
>NA|NA|TRBV15|TRBJ1-6
TGTGCCACCAGCAGAGGGACACAGAATTCACCCCTCCACTTT
CATSRGTQNSPLHF
>NA|NA|TRBV27|TRBJ2-7
TGTGCCAGCAGGGCAGGTCCCTACGAGCAGTACTTC
CASRAGPYEQYF